Listed below are T cell receptor beta chains from one sample, sequenced in a study of blood T cell repertoires in COVID-19. Assay used: immunoSEQ multiplex PCR; TCRdb lists only in-frame clones, some missing. The profile shows about 210,000 clones, about 91% of them singletons. The specimen sequenced was peripheral blood. The origin of the receptors is a man between 18 and 35 years old with active or convalescent COVID-19. The CDR3 runs from the conserved cysteine through the conserved F or W. A D gene is named only where the DNA matches it firmly. Size values are once, few and many counts, or a class for expanded clones, and some rows have none.

J gene | clone size | V gene | D gene | CDR3 DNA | CDR3 protein
TRBJ1-5 | . | TRBV2 | . | TGTGCCAGCAGCGAGGACTTCAATCAGCCCCAGCATTTT | CASSEDFNQPQHF
TRBJ2-1 | . | TRBV5-4 | TRBD2 | TGTGCCAGCAGCTTTAGACTAGCGGGATTTGGGGATGAGCAGTTCTTC | CASSFRLAGFGDEQFF
TRBJ1-6 | . | TRBV20-1 | . | TGCAGTGCTAGTTTGGTGGAGAGCCGGGGGTCACCCCTCCACTTT | CSASLVESRGSPLHF
TRBJ1-2 | . | TRBV4-1 | TRBD1 | TGCGCCAGCAGCCAAGATCGACAGGGGGCTTTTGGAGGCTACACCTTC | CASSQDRQGAFGGYTF
TRBJ1-2 | . | TRBV9 | TRBD1 | TGTGCCAGCGCTGGGAAGGGGGCGACTAACTATGGCTACACCTTC | CASAGKGATNYGYTF
TRBJ1-5 | . | TRBV18 | TRBD1 | TGTGCCAGCTCACCCGGACAGGCTCGCAATCAGCCCCAGCATTTT | CASSPGQARNQPQHF
TRBJ2-1 | . | TRBV4-3 | TRBD2 | TGCGCCAGCAGCCAAGAGGGTAGCGGGAGCTCCTACAATGAGCAGTTCTTC | CASSQEGSGSSYNEQFF
TRBJ1-2 | . | TRBV27 | TRBD1 | TGTGCCACCCGGACAGGCCCCTACTATGGCTACACCTTC | CATRTGPYYGYTF
TRBJ1-3 | . | TRBV6-4 | TRBD1 | TGTGCCAGCAGCCGGGACAGGGGAACTGGAAACACCATATATTTT | CASSRDRGTGNTIYF
TRBJ2-7 | . | TRBV28 | TRBD2 | TGTGCCAGCAGTTTGATAGCGGGGGCCTACGAGCAGTACTTC | CASSLIAGAYEQYF
TRBJ2-2 | . | TRBV29-1 | . | TGCAGCGTTGAACCAGCGGCACATCACACCGGGGAGCTGTTTTTT | CSVEPAAHHTGELFF
TRBJ1-1 | . | TRBV10-1 | . | TGCGCCAGCAGTGAATATGGACAGAACACTGAAGCTTTCTTT | CASSEYGQNTEAFF
TRBJ2-7 | . | TRBV5-1 | . | TGCGCCAGCAGCCACAGGATCCTAGGGTCCTACGAGCAGTACTTC | CASSHRILGSYEQYF
TRBJ2-2 | . | TRBV19 | TRBD1 | TGTGCCAGCCTCCGGGACAGGGGTAACACCGGGGAGCTGTTTTTT | CASLRDRGNTGELFF
TRBJ1-1 | . | TRBV6-5 | . | TGTGCCAGCAGTTACCACACAGAGAACACTGAAGCTTTCTTT | CASSYHTENTEAFF
TRBJ2-7 | . | TRBV5-1 | . | TGCGCCAGCAGCTTGGTCGCGGGCAGCTCCTACGAGCAGTACTTC | CASSLVAGSSYEQYF
TRBJ2-5 | once | TRBV24-1 | TRBD1 | TGTGCCACCAGTGATCCGTCGGGACAGGGCAAGGAGACCCAGTACTTC | CATSDPSGQGKETQYF
TRBJ2-1 | . | TRBV19 | TRBD2 | TGTGCCAGTAGGACGACTAGCGGGCGCGGGAATGAGCAGTTCTTC | CASRTTSGRGNEQFF
TRBJ1-4 | . | TRBV5-4 | . | TGTGCCAGCAGCCCCGCGGGGACAACTAATGAAAAACTGTTTTTT | CASSPAGTTNEKLFF
TRBJ2-6 | . | TRBV7-2 | . | TGTGCCAGCAGCTTCAGGACAGTTCCCTCTGGGGCCAACGTCCTGACTTTC | CASSFRTVPSGANVLTF
TRBJ2-2 | . | TRBV6-6 | . | TGTGCCAGCACCCTCCTTACCGGGGAGCTGTTTTTT | CASTLLTGELFF
TRBJ1-1 | once | TRBV13 | . | TGTGCCAGCAGCCCTAGTAGACAGAGCCTAGTGGCTTTCTTT | CASSPSRQSLVAFF
TRBJ2-7 | . | TRBV5-4 | . | TGTGCCAGCAGCTTGTTTTCCAGCGGCCTCCTACCTTCCTACGAGCAGTACTTC | CASSLFSSGLLPSYEQYF
TRBJ1-2 | . | TRBV7-9 | TRBD1 | TGTGCCAGCAGCTCTTTGACAGGGGCTAACTATGGCTACACCTTC | CASSSLTGANYGYTF
TRBJ2-1 | . | TRBV24-1 | TRBD2 | TGTGCCACCAGCCCAGATAGCGGGAGGGCCTCGGGCCAAGCGAGATTCGTCTCCTACAATGAGCAGTTCTTC | CATSPDSGRASGQARFVSYNEQFF
TRBJ1-2 | . | TRBV6-5 | TRBD1 | TGTGCCATCCGACAGGGAGGAAGAAGTTACACCTTC | CAIRQGGRSYTF
TRBJ1-6 | . | TRBV14 | TRBD1 | TGTGCCAGCAGCCAAGTTACCGGGACAGGGGTGTTCTCCTATAATTCACCCCTCCACTTT | CASSQVTGTGVFSYNSPLHF
TRBJ1-2 | . | TRBV24-1 | . | TGTGCCACCAGTGATTTCTCCTATGGCTACACCTTC | CATSDFSYGYTF
TRBJ1-2 | . | TRBV11-2 | . | TGTGCCAGCAGCGCGGACATCGACTATGGCTACACCTTC | CASSADIDYGYTF
TRBJ2-3 | . | TRBV5-1 | TRBD1 | TGCGCCAGCAGCTTGGGTGGACAGGGGAGCACAGATACGCAGTATTTT | CASSLGGQGSTDTQYF
TRBJ1-5 | . | TRBV7-9 | TRBD1 | TGTGCCAGCAGCTCGGGACAGAGCAATCAGCCCCAGCATTTT | CASSSGQSNQPQHF
TRBJ2-1 | once | TRBV12-5 | TRBD1 | TGTGCTAGTGGTTTGGGGGACAGGGCAGGTGAGCAGTTCTTC | CASGLGDRAGEQFF
TRBJ1-2 | few | TRBV29-1 | . | TGCAGCGGCACCCCACGGTGGCAGGCCCGGAGGGGCTATGGCTACACCTTC | CSGTPRWQARRGYGYTF
TRBJ2-1 | . | TRBV19 | TRBD2 | TGTGCCAGTAGTATTGGAGCGGGGTACAATGAGCAGTTCTTC | CASSIGAGYNEQFF
TRBJ1-3 | . | TRBV28 | TRBD1 | TGTGCCAGCAGTTTAGGGACAGGGACCTCTGGAAACACCATATATTTT | CASSLGTGTSGNTIYF
TRBJ2-3 | . | TRBV7-2 | . | TGTGCCAGCAGCTCCCTGGGACACGACGGGGATACGCAGTATTTT | CASSSLGHDGDTQYF
TRBJ2-7 | few | TRBV14 | TRBD2 | TGTGCCAGCAGCCGAGGGGGACTAGGCTACGAGCAGTACTTC | CASSRGGLGYEQYF
TRBJ2-3 | . | TRBV2 | . | TGTGCCAGTTATTTCAGGGTAAATTTAGGGACAGATACGCAGTATTTT | CASYFRVNLGTDTQYF
TRBJ2-1 | . | TRBV6-5 | TRBD2 | TGTGCCAGCAGTTACTCGCCTAGCGGCTCCTACAATGAGCAGTTCTTC | CASSYSPSGSYNEQFF
TRBJ2-3 | . | TRBV5-1 | . | TGCGCCAGCAGCTTGACACAGGGACGCACAGATACGCAGTATTTT | CASSLTQGRTDTQYF
TRBJ2-7 | few | TRBV29-1 | TRBD2 | TGCAGCGTTGAAGGCGCGGGAGCAGCCTACGAGCAGTACTTC | CSVEGAGAAYEQYF
TRBJ1-4 | . | TRBV18 | TRBD1 | TGTGCCAGCTCACCAGGCGAGGGGGCTGGTGAAAAACTGTTTTTT | CASSPGEGAGEKLFF
TRBJ2-5 | few | TRBV30 | . | TGTGCCTGGAGGGCTCTCTCCCAAGGTGGGCCTTACTTC | CAWRALSQGGPYF
TRBJ2-1 | . | TRBV27 | TRBD2 | TGTGCCAGCAGTTTAGGTACTAGCGACTACAATGAGCAGTTCTTC | CASSLGTSDYNEQFF
TRBJ1-2 | . | TRBV4-3 | . | TGCGCCAGCAGCCAAAAGCTGGAGTATGGCTACACCTTC | CASSQKLEYGYTF
TRBJ1-1 | . | TRBV14 | . | TGTGCCAGCAGCGCAAGGGAGAGATACACTGAAGCTTTCTTT | CASSARERYTEAFF
TRBJ2-3 | . | TRBV9 | TRBD1 | TGTGCCAGCAGCGTAGAGGGGGCTAGCACAGATACGCAGTATTTT | CASSVEGASTDTQYF